This T cell receptor beta chain was documented in a study of type 1 and type 2 diabetes patients. The germline V gene encodes CDR1 MNHNS and CDR2 SASEGT. V lost 7 bases and J lost 6, with 22 bases in between. CDR3 size: 16 residues. A word on this clonotype: What it binds is unknown.

The study, taken as a whole, reports: Type 2 diabetes and control V and J usage correlated highly, around 0.97.

Amplification started from genomic DNA. Multiplex PCR with 30 forward and 13 reverse primers amplified the TCR beta CDR3. TCRdb reprocessed the multiplex PCR reads via MiXCR and lists one record per CDR3 protein. The sample yields about 290,000 distinct CDR3 sequences, 47% seen once. The receptor was isolated from a man aged 18-30 years with type 2 diabetes. The rearrangement uses TRBV6-1 and TRBJ2-1; TRBD1 is a possible D gene (5 bases). The sequenced material came from peripheral blood mononuclear cells (PBMCs). The CDR3 spells CASMQGQGLSRNEQFF. The DNA for the CDR3 is TGTGCCAGCATGCAAGGTCAGGGTTTGTCGCGCAATGAGCAGTTCTTC.